This TCR beta chain was sequenced during a study of T and B cells in COVID-19 patients. Across the whole study: Blood was sampled from COVID-19 patients who were either actively infected or recovered.

TRB rearrangements were amplified by multiplex PCR with BIOMED2 TRB-A/B primers. TCRdb independently ran MiXCR on the multiplex PCR reads; one entry per CDR3 protein. This repertoire shows around 30,000 distinct CDR3 sequences, approximately 29% found once; its top ten account for 1.7%. The V and J ends lost 5 bases and 2 bases, in that order; junction bases with no gene match: 6. From germline, CDR1 is SEHNR and CDR2 FQNEAQ (reference sequence). This CDR3 comprises 17 residues. For this clonotype: Its antigen is still unknown.

Each TRB amplification used roughly 220-550 ng of genomic DNA from blood. General observations from the study: Symptomatic-phase blood samples from mildly ill patients and early samples from severe cases were scarce.

This clonotype was obtained from a human donor who had recovered from COVID-19. This sequence joins TRBV7-9 and TRBJ2-3; 14 nucleotides agree with TRBD2. Input material: blood. CDR3 in amino acids: CASSLQGLAGDTDTQYF. For the CDR3, the DNA is TGTGCCAGCAGCCTCCAGGGACTAGCGGGGGACACAGATACGCAGTATTTT.